One sample yielded the 6 T cell receptor beta chains listed below, sequenced in a study of blood T cell repertoires in COVID-19. Here immunoSEQ multiplex PCR was the method, and the copy in TCRdb shows in-frame clones only, minus some. The sample shows about 28,000 clones, roughly 88% of them seen only once. Sequencing was performed on peripheral blood. The receptors were gathered from a human donor in a cohort sampled during active COVID-19.

This chain links TRBV7-9 with TRBJ2-5; 7 bases agree with TRBD1. The CDR3 length is 14 residues. V shed 0 bases and J 2 bases; nucleotides not matched to a gene: 0. CDR1 is SEHNR, CDR2 FQNEAQ, per germline (reference sequence). The chain's CDR3 is CASSLATGQETQYF. CDR3 sequence (DNA): TGTGCCAGCAGCTTAGCGACAGGGCAAGAGACCCAGTACTTC.

The V and J genes are TRBV3-1 (or the pseudogene TRBV3-2) and TRBJ2-7, with no clear D. Germline lookup yields CDR1 LGHDT and CDR2 YNNKEL (reference sequence). Trimming took 3 bases from V and 0 from J, leaving 12 bases between them. The CDR3 consists of 15 residues. CDR3 sequence (DNA): TGTGCCAGCAGCCAGCAGGCCGCCAGCTCCTACGAGCAGTACTTC. Its protein is CASSQQAASSYEQYF.

This clone was seen only a few times. The chain carries TRBV15 and TRBJ2-5; possibly TRBD2 for D (6 bases). Trimming cost V 3 bases and J 5 bases, with 10 bases left between them. Germline CDR1 is LNHNV and CDR2 is YYDKDF (reference sequence). This CDR3 is 13 amino acids long. CDR3 sequence: CATSSFGGETQYF. The CDR3 DNA reads as TGTGCCACCAGCAGTTTTGGGGGGGAGACCCAGTACTTC.

The rearrangement links TRBV7-3 to TRBJ2-6; D is unresolved. Germline V CDR1 and CDR2: SGHTA, FQGTGA. The V end lost 1 base, the J end lost 0 bases, and 4 bases lay between the germline ends. The CDR3 contains 15 residues. Here the CDR3 DNA reads TGTGCCAGCAGCTTAATGAGCTCTGGGGCCAACGTCCTGACTTTC. This codes for CASSLMSSGANVLTF.

The CDR3 region has the DNA TGTGCCAGTAGTTACAGGGGGCTCGAGCAGTACTTC. As protein: CASSYRGLEQYF. The rearrangement joins TRBV19 to TRBJ2-7; 9 bases align to TRBD1. Germline loops: CDR1 LNHDA, CDR2 SQIVND (reference sequence). With V trimmed by 5 bases and J by 6 bases, 2 bases remained unmatched. This CDR3 spans 12 amino acids.

The rearrangement links TRBV9 to TRBJ2-3, with TRBD1 identical over 9 bases. Germline V gene lookup returns CDR1 SGDLS and CDR2 YYNGEE. V lost 5 bases and J lost 3; bases outside the gene matches: 28. The CDR3 sequence is 22 residues long. CDR3 sequence (DNA): TGTGCCAGCAGAGCTGGCACTACATGGGGACAGGGTTTGATTTTGAGGACAGATACGCAGTATTTT. Its protein is CASRAGTTWGQGLILRTDTQYF.